The present TCR beta chain was sequenced within a study of CD8 T cells in Susac syndrome. Regarding this clonotype: Its antigen is still unknown.

The CDR3 length is 15 residues. Germline CDR1 is PRHDT and CDR2 is FYEKMQ (reference sequence). V was shortened by 0 bases and J by 5 bases, with 14 bases between the two germline ends. Overall study findings and caveats: Clonal expansion was present among Susac CD8+ cells. This expansion reached its peak in TEMRA cells and in active patients.

TEMRA cells were FACS-enriched, while CD8+ and CD4+ T cells were negatively isolated. 0.5 to 1 ug RNA was reverse transcribed with random hexamers. The immunoSEQ assay covered 54 Vbeta and 13 Jbeta segments for CDR3. Each CDR3 protein gets one entry after TCRdb re-called the immunoSEQ multiplex PCR reads with MiXCR. The data show 100,000 to 150,000 distinct CDR3 sequences, over 85% seen once. Sequenced input: CD8+ T cells from PBMCs. The chain uses TRBV13 and TRBJ2-7, with D hard to call. This clonotype was sampled from a human donor with Susac syndrome. The CDR3 reads CASSLGLVPSHEQYF. DNA of the CDR3: TGTGCCAGCAGCTTAGGTCTAGTCCCTTCGCACGAGCAGTACTTC.